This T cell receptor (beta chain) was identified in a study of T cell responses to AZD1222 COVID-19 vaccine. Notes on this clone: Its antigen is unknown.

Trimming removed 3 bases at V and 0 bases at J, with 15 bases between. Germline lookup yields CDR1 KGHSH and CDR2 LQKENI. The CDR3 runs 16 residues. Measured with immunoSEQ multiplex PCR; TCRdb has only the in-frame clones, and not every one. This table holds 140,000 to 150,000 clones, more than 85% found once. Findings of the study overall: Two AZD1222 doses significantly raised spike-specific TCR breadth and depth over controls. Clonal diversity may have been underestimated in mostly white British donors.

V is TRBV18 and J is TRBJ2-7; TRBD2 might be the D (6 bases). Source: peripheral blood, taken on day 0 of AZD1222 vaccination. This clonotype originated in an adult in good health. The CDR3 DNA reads TGTGCCAGCTCACCCCAGGGAGCGGGCCCCTCCTACGAGCAGTACTTC. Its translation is CASSPQGAGPSYEQYF.